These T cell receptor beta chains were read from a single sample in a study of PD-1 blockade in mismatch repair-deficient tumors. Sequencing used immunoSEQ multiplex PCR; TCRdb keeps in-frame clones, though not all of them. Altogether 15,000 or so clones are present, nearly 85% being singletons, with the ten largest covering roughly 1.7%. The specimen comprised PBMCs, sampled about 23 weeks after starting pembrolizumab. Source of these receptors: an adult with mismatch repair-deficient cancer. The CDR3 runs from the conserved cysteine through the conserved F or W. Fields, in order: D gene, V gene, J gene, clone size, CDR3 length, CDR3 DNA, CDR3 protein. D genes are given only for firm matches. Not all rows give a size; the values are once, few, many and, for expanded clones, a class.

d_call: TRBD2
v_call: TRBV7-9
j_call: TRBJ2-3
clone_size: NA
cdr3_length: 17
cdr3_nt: TGTGCCAGCTACCTTCCGGTGACTAGCGGGACTACAGATACGCAGTATTTT
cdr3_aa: CASYLPVTSGTTDTQYF

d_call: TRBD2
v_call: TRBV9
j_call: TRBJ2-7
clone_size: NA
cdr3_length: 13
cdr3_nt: TGTGCCAGCGGTCGGGGGGTGTCCTACGAGCAGTACTTC
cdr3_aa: CASGRGVSYEQYF

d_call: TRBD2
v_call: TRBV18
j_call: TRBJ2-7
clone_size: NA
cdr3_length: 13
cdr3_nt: TGTGCCAGCTCACCGCCCCGGGGGGATGAGCAGTACTTC
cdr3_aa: CASSPPRGDEQYF

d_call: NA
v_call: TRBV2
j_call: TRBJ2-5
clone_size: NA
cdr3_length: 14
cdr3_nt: TGTGCCAGCAGTGAACAACAGGACCAAGAGACCCAGTACTTC
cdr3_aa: CASSEQQDQETQYF

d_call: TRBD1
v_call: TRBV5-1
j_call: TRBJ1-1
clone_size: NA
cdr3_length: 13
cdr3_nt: TGCGCCAGCAGCTCCCAGGGGGTCACTGAAGCTTTCTTT
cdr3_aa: CASSSQGVTEAFF

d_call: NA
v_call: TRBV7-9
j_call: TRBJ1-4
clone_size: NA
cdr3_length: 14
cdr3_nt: TGTGCCAGCAGCTTAGCTGTCAGGGGCGAAAAACTGTTTTTT
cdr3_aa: CASSLAVRGEKLFF

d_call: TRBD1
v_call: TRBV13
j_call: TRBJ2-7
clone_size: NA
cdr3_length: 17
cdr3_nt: TGTGCCAGCAGCTTAACGAGCCAGGGGGAAGTAGGCTACGAGCAGTACTTC
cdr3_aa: CASSLTSQGEVGYEQYF

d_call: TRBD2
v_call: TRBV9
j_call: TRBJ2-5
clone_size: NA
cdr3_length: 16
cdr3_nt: TGTGCCAGCAGCATAACCGGGACTACCCCCCAAGAGACCCAGTACTTC
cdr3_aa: CASSITGTTPQETQYF

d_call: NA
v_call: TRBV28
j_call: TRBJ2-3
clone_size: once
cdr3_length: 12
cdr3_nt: TGTGCCAGCAGCCCAAGGGGGGGTACGCAGTATTTT
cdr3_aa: CASSPRGGTQYF

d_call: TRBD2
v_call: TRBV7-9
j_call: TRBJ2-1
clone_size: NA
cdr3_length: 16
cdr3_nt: TGTGCCAGCAGCTCTTTAGCGGGAGGAGAGGGTGATGAGCAGTTCTTC
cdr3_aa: CASSSLAGGEGDEQFF

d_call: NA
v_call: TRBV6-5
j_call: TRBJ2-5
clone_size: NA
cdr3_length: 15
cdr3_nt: TGTGCCAGCAGTTACTCAGAGGATGATTGGGAGACCCAGTACTTC
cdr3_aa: CASSYSEDDWETQYF

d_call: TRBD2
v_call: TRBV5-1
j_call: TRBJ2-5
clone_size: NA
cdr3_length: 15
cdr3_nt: TGCGCCAGCAGCTTGCCACTAGCGGGAGAAGAGACCCAGTACTTC
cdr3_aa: CASSLPLAGEETQYF

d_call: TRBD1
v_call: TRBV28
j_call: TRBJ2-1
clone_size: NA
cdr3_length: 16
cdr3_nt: TGTGCCAGCAGTAAAGGGAGAAGACAGGGCTACAATGAGCAGTTCTTC
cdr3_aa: CASSKGRRQGYNEQFF

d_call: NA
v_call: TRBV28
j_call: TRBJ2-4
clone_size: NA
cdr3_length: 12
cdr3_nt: TGTGCCAGCAAGGCAGGGCTGAACATTCAGTACTTC
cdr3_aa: CASKAGLNIQYF

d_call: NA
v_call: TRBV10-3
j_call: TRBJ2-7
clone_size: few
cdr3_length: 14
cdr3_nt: TGTGCCATCGCGGAAGGGGGGGCTTTGTACGAGCAGTACTTC
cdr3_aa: CAIAEGGALYEQYF

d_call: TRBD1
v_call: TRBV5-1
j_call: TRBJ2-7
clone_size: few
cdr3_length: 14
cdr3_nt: TGCGCCAGCAGCCTTGACAGGGTATCCTACGAGCAGTACTTC
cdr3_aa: CASSLDRVSYEQYF

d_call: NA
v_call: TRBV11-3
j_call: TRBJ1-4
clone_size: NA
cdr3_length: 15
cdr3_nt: TGTGCCAGCAGCTTAGATAGAGCAACTAATGAAAAACTGTTTTTT
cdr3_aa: CASSLDRATNEKLFF

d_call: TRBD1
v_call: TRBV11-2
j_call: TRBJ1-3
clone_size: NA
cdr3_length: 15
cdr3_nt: TGTGCCAGCAGCTTAATGACAGGGGCTGGAAACACCATATATTTT
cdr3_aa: CASSLMTGAGNTIYF

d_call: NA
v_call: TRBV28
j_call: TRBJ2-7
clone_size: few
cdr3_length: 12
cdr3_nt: TGTGCCAGCAGTTCCCCGGGCTACGAGCAGTACTTC
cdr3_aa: CASSSPGYEQYF

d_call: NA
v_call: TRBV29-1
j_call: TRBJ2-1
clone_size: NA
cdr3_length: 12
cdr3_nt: TGCAGCGTTGCTGAAGCCCACAATGAGCAGTTCTTC
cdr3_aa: CSVAEAHNEQFF

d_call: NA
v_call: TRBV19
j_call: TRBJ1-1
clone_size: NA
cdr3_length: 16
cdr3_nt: TGTGCCAGTAGTACAATCCCGGGACAAGGATTCTCTGAAGCTTTCTTT
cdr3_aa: CASSTIPGQGFSEAFF

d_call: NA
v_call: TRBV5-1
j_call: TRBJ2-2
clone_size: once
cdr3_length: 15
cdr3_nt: TGCGCCAGCAGCTTGATGGAAGCGGACTACGGGGAGCTGTTTTTT
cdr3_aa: CASSLMEADYGELFF

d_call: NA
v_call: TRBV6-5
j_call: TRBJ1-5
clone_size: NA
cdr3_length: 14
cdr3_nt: TGTGCCAGCAGTCTTACAGGGTTTGGTCAGCCCCAGCATTTT
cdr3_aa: CASSLTGFGQPQHF

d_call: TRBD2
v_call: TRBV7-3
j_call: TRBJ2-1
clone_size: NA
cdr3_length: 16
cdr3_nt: TGTGCCAGCAGCTTAACTGGGACTAGCGCCGCTAATGAGCAGTTCTTC
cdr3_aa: CASSLTGTSAANEQFF